Here is one TCR beta chain with its context. Per germline, CDR1 ENHRY and CDR2 SYGVKD. The CDR3 covers 14 residues. The V gene end was trimmed by 0 bases and the J gene end by 8 bases; junction bases not matched to a gene: 6. The data are from a study of blood T cell repertoires in COVID-19. Measured with immunoSEQ multiplex PCR; TCRdb has only the in-frame clones, and not every one. The profile shows almost 350,000 clones, roughly nine tenths of them singletons. The rearrangement uses TRBV10-3 and TRBJ1-2; 7 positions match TRBD1. Sequenced material: peripheral blood. The TCR originated in an older woman with COVID-19, enrolled during active disease. This CDR3 is CAISESKGAEGYTF. In nucleotides, the CDR3 is TGTGCCATCAGTGAGTCGAAGGGGGCGGAGGGCTACACCTTC.